These 22 T cell receptor beta chains came from one sample sequenced in a study of blood T cell repertoires in COVID-19. This table comes from immunoSEQ multiplex PCR, and its TCRdb copy is limited to in-frame clones, with some not included. The table records some 220,000 clones, around 81% of them present only once. The source material was peripheral blood. The receptors here all came from a woman in her sixties or seventies with active or convalescent COVID-19.

The chain carries TRBV5-4 and TRBJ2-2; 8 nucleotides match TRBD2. The CDR3 runs 16 residues. Germline trimming cut 2 bases from V and 4 bases from J; bases unmatched to any gene: 7. CDR1 is SGHNT, CDR2 YYREEE, per germline (reference sequence). This chain's CDR3 is CASSFLRGDVTGELFF. For the CDR3, the DNA is TGTGCCAGCAGCTTTTTGCGGGGGGATGTCACCGGGGAGCTGTTTTTT.

This chain joins TRBV11-2 and TRBJ2-1, with 13 bases matching TRBD2. The CDR3 contains 14 residues. Germline CDR1 is SGHAT and CDR2 is FQNNGV. The V gene end was trimmed by 5 bases and the J gene end by 6 bases; junction bases not matched to a gene: 1. CDR3 loop: CASSGLAGANEQFF. CDR3 bases: TGTGCCAGCAGCGGACTAGCGGGAGCCAATGAGCAGTTCTTC.

The chain combines TRBV7-5 with TRBJ2-7; the table's D call, TRBD2, was not checked against the DNA. TRBV7-5 is annotated as a pseudogene. This CDR3 comprises 21 residues. CDR3 loop: CARSLVGRWTSGIYSPYEQYF. DNA of the CDR3: TGTGCCAGAAGCTTAGTTGGTCGGTGGACTAGCGGGATCTATTCCCCCTACGAGCAGTACTTC.

This clone has only one observation. Here the CDR3 DNA reads TGTGCCAGCAGCCGCGGGAGACGGACGGAGACCCAGTACTTC. Its protein product is CASSRGRRTETQYF. The V gene is TRBV5-6, the J gene TRBJ2-5; 7 bases map to TRBD2. The germline CDR1 and CDR2 sequences are SGHDT and YYEEEE. The CDR3 length is 14 residues. The J segment lost 5 bases and the V segment lost 4 bases, leaving 8 bases of the junction unmatched.

V and J are TRBV27 and TRBJ2-7, with D possibly being TRBD2 (5 bases). From germline, CDR1 is MNHEY and CDR2 SMNVEV (reference sequence). V gave up 5 bases and J gave up 5 bases, with 16 bases separating them. The CDR3 covers 14 residues. CDR3 bases: TGTGCCAGCAGTCTAGGCGGGCAGACCGACGAGCAGTACTTC. Protein product: CASSLGGQTDEQYF.

This clone was recorded only once. This chain joins TRBV11-2 and TRBJ2-3, with 13 bases that match TRBD2. Germline CDR1 and CDR2: SGHAT and FQNNGV. Trimming cost V 4 bases and J 5 bases; bases outside gene matches: 6. The CDR3 spans 16 residues. The CDR3: CASSSGLAGAKDTQYF. In DNA, the CDR3 is TGTGCCAGCAGCTCCGGACTAGCGGGAGCTAAAGATACGCAGTATTTT.

The CDR3, as DNA: TGCGCCAGCAGCTTGGCTTTTGTACTAGCGGGAGGAAACAATGAGCAGTTCTTC. It specifies CASSLAFVLAGGNNEQFF. This chain links TRBV5-1 with TRBJ2-1, with 12 nucleotides matching TRBD2. CDR3 length: 18 residues. Germline-derived CDR1 and CDR2 are SGHRS and YFSETQ. V trimming: 0 bases; J trimming: 5 bases; junction bases outside the gene matches: 9. The complete variable domain, with remaining parts taken from reference TRBV5-1 and TRBJ2-1, reads KAGVTQTPRYLIKTRGQQVTLSCSPISGHRSVSWYQQTPGQGLQFLFEYFSETQRNKGNFPGRFSGRQFSNSRSEMNVSTLELGDSALYLCASSLAFVLAGGNNEQFFGPGTRLTVL.

V is TRBV28 and J is TRBJ1-5, with D perhaps matching TRBD1 (6 bases). This CDR3 has 14 residues. CDR1 and CDR2 from the germline V gene are MDHEN and SYDVKM. V lost 6 bases to trimming and J lost 3 bases, with 12 bases between them. The DNA of the CDR3 is TGTGCCAGCAGACCGACAGGACCCAATCAGCCCCAGCATTTT. Translated, it gives CASRPTGPNQPQHF.

The V and J genes are TRBV11-2 and TRBJ2-7, with 8 bases aligning to TRBD1. Germline CDR1 and CDR2: SGHAT and FQNNGV. Trimming at V came to 5 bases and at J to 6 bases, leaving 6 bases not matched to a gene. The CDR3 extends over 13 amino acids. CDR3 nucleotide sequence: TGTGCCAGCAGCCCCGGGACAGGCCTCGAGCAGTACGTC. This encodes CASSPGTGLEQYV.

This chain joins TRBV11-3 and TRBJ2-1, with TRBD1 identical over 10 bases. CDR1 and CDR2 from the germline V gene are SGHNT and YENEEA. V lost 5 bases, J lost 1 base, and 8 bases stayed unmatched. The CDR3 extends over 17 amino acids. The CDR3 bases are TGTGCCAGCAGCCTGAGACAGGGGGCTAGGTCCTACAATGAGCAGTTCTTC. As protein: CASSLRQGARSYNEQFF.

The CDR3 region has the DNA TGTGCCAGCAGCCCGCGCAACCCCGCGGGACTACAGGGAGGTGGCCGAAATGAGCAGTTCTTC. Translation: CASSPRNPAGLQGGGRNEQFF. This chain uses TRBV4-2 with TRBJ2-1; D possibly corresponds to TRBD2 (7 bases). Germline values: CDR1 LGHNA, CDR2 YNFKEQ. This CDR3 comprises 21 residues. V was shortened by 4 bases and J by 7 bases, with 35 bases between the two germline ends.

In its sample, this clone was seen once. The rearrangement links TRBV9 to TRBJ2-1; 8 bases are shared with TRBD2. The V segment lost 3 bases and the J segment 7 bases; nucleotides outside the gene matches: 9. Germline values: CDR1 SGDLS, CDR2 YYNGEE. This CDR3 has 15 amino acids. The CDR3 protein is CASSAASGSENEQFF. CDR3 DNA: TGTGCCAGCAGCGCGGCCAGCGGGAGTGAGAATGAGCAGTTCTTC.

The chain is built from TRBV18 and TRBJ1-1, with D perhaps matching TRBD1 (5 bases). The germline gives CDR1 KGHSH, CDR2 LQKENI. This CDR3 is 13 amino acids long. V was trimmed by 3 bases and J by 6 bases, leaving 11 bases between them. For the CDR3, the DNA is TGTGCCAGCTCACCTGCGGGGGAGGCTGAAGCTTTCTTT. Translation gives CASSPAGEAEAFF.

The V and J genes are TRBV2 and TRBJ2-1, with 9 bases fitting TRBD1. The CDR3 runs to 14 residues. J gave up 7 bases and V 7 bases, and 8 bases lay outside the gene matches. Per the germline V gene, CDR1 is SNHLY and CDR2 is FYNNEI. The CDR3, as DNA: TGTGCCAGCACCCGGGACAGGGTTACGAATGAGCAGTTCTTC. Amino acids: CASTRDRVTNEQFF. The full variable domain, its missing parts supplied by reference TRBV2 and TRBJ2-1, is EPEVTQTPSHQVTQMGQEVILRCVPISNHLYFYWYRQILGQKVEFLVSFYNNEISEKSEIFDDQFSVERPDGSNFTLKIRSTKLEDSAMYFCASTRDRVTNEQFFGPGTRLTVL.

The chain links TRBV6-5 to TRBJ1-2; TRBD1 aligns across 7 bases. Germline trimming cut 6 bases from V and 5 bases from J; bases unmatched to any gene: 6. This CDR3 comprises 13 residues. The germline V gene has CDR1 MNHEY and CDR2 SVGAGI. As DNA, the CDR3 is TGTGCCAGCAGCCCGGGGACAGAGTATGGCTACACCTTC. Encoded protein: CASSPGTEYGYTF.

The chain employs TRBV3-1 (or the pseudogene TRBV3-2) and TRBJ2-5; D is perhaps TRBD2 (5 bases). Germline loops: CDR1 LGHDT, CDR2 YNNKEL (reference sequence). V was pared by 0 bases and J by 4 bases, with 12 bases between. This CDR3 comprises 15 residues. This CDR3 reads CASSQDLASRETQYF. In DNA, the CDR3 is TGTGCCAGCAGCCAAGATCTAGCTTCCCGAGAGACCCAGTACTTC.

The chain carries TRBV28 and TRBJ2-3, with a possible D match to TRBD1 (6 bases). Trimming stripped 5 bases from V and 0 bases from J, with 18 bases between. Germline values: CDR1 MDHEN, CDR2 SYDVKM. The CDR3 extends over 17 amino acids. Here the CDR3 reads CASSAPGHRSSTDTQYF. The CDR3 DNA sequence: TGTGCCAGCAGTGCTCCGGGACACAGAAGTAGCACAGATACGCAGTATTTT.

The chain recombines TRBV20-1 with TRBJ1-2, with TRBD1 matching 9 bases. V was clipped by 5 bases and J by 8 bases; unmatched bases: 3. The CDR3 has 11 amino acids. The germline CDR1 and CDR2 sequences are DFQATT and SNEGSKA (reference sequence). CDR3 bases: TGCAGTGCTTACAGGGGGCCCGGCTACACCTTC. Encoded protein: CSAYRGPGYTF.

The V gene is TRBV2, the J gene TRBJ1-3, with D tentatively TRBD1 (5 bases). This CDR3 contains 14 residues. Trimming pared 7 bases from V and 8 bases from J, leaving 18 bases between. Looked up from germline, CDR1 is SNHLY and CDR2 is FYNNEI. The CDR3 DNA sequence: TGTGCCAGCAATGGGGACTCGACCGCGGACACCATATATTTT. This translates into CASNGDSTADTIYF. The full variable domain, with the rest looked up from reference TRBV2 and TRBJ1-3, is EPEVTQTPSHQVTQMGQEVILRCVPISNHLYFYWYRQILGQKVEFLVSFYNNEISEKSEIFDDQFSVERPDGSNFTLKIRSTKLEDSAMYFCASNGDSTADTIYFGEGSWLTVV.

The gene calls are TRBV9 and TRBJ2-7; D may be TRBD1 (5 bases). In germline, CDR1 is SGDLS, CDR2 YYNGEE. V shed 4 bases and J shed 6 bases, with 17 bases lying between them. The CDR3 sequence is 14 residues long. The CDR3 DNA reads TGTGCCAGCAGCCCACAGACAGATTTACGCGAGCAGTACTTC. It codes for CASSPQTDLREQYF.

The chain uses TRBV29-1 and TRBJ2-1, with 8 bases aligning to TRBD1. Trimming at V came to 4 bases and at J to 4 bases, leaving 0 bases not matched to a gene. Germline-derived CDR1 and CDR2 are SQVTM and ANQGSEA. The CDR3 length is 12 residues. The CDR3 loop is CSVGTGYNEQFF. DNA of the CDR3: TGCAGCGTTGGGACAGGGTACAATGAGCAGTTCTTC.

The rearrangement uses TRBV6-5 and TRBJ1-2; D not certain. The CDR3 loop spans 14 amino acids. Germline CDR1 is MNHEY and CDR2 is SVGAGI. V lost 2 bases, J lost 7 bases, and 14 bases lay in between. The CDR3 here is CASSYDAAHLGYTF. CDR3 DNA sequence: TGTGCCAGCAGTTACGATGCGGCCCACCTTGGCTACACCTTC.